These T cell receptor beta chains were read from a single sample in a study of cytomegalovirus exposure and HLA in healthy donors. Produced via immunoSEQ multiplex PCR; TCRdb's table is partial and in-frame only. Among approximately 190,000 clones listed, approximately 80% were seen once. The sequenced material came from PBMCs. The receptors here all came from a man younger than 35 in good health and CMV-seropositive. Each CDR3 is given with its conserved first and last residue. The D gene is left open where the match is weak. Where a row states a size, it is once, few, many or the class of an expanded clone; other rows omit it.

cdr3_length	v_call	d_call	clone_size	j_call	cdr3_nt	cdr3_aa
15	TRBV5-1	NA	NA	TRBJ2-1	TGCGCCAGCAAGAACCCTAGGGGGTCCTACAATGAGCAGTTCTTC	CASKNPRGSYNEQFF
13	TRBV4-2	NA	few	TRBJ2-7	TGTGCCAGCAGCCAAATGGGCAATTACGAGCAGTACTTC	CASSQMGNYEQYF
19	TRBV7-8	NA	NA	TRBJ2-4	TGTGCCAGCAGCCCTAGGGTTGCAGGGTCCATCCATGCCAAAAACATTCAGTACTTC	CASSPRVAGSIHAKNIQYF
14	TRBV18	NA	NA	TRBJ2-7	TGTGCCAGCTCACCTAACCGGGGGTCCTACGAGCAGTACTTC	CASSPNRGSYEQYF
11	TRBV9	TRBD2	once	TRBJ2-3	TGTGCCAGCGGATCGGGAGGAGGGCAGTATTTT	CASGSGGGQYF
13	TRBV19	NA	NA	TRBJ1-2	TGTGCCAGTAGTTCCGGGATAAACTATGGCTACACCTTC	CASSSGINYGYTF
16	TRBV27	NA	NA	TRBJ2-5	TGTGCCAGCTCCCCCCTCCGGGCAGGGGTTGAGAAGACCCAGTACTTC	CASSPLRAGVEKTQYF
14	TRBV27	NA	NA	TRBJ1-1	TGTGCCAGCAGTTTCCAGGGTAGAGAGACTGAAGCTTTCTTT	CASSFQGRETEAFF
15	TRBV28	NA	NA	TRBJ1-5	TGTGCCAGCAGTCAGTCGCAGGGAAGCAATCAGCCCCAGCATTTT	CASSQSQGSNQPQHF
15	TRBV5-1	TRBD2	NA	TRBJ2-7	TGCGCCAGCAGCTTGGAGAGCCGGGGGGTCTACGAGCAGTACTTC	CASSLESRGVYEQYF
14	TRBV19	NA	NA	TRBJ1-1	TGTGCCAGTATTCCTCAGGGTAGGAACACTGAAGCTTTCTTT	CASIPQGRNTEAFF
15	TRBV2	NA	NA	TRBJ1-4	TGTGCCAGCAGGGAAAGGGACACTTCAAATGAAAAACTGTTTTTT	CASRERDTSNEKLFF
15	TRBV28	TRBD2	NA	TRBJ2-7	TGTGCCAGCTCCTCTAGCGGGGCTTTCTCCTACGAGCAGTACTTC	CASSSSGAFSYEQYF
17	TRBV5-6	NA	NA	TRBJ1-5	TGTGCCAGCAGCCTGTGGACTCCCGCGGCGGCAAATCAGCCCCAGCATTTT	CASSLWTPAAANQPQHF
15	TRBV13	TRBD2	once	TRBJ2-7	TGTGCCAGCAGCACCCCGACTAGCGGGAGTGGCGAGCAGTACTTC	CASSTPTSGSGEQYF
15	TRBV4-2	NA	NA	TRBJ2-1	TGTGCCAGCAGCCCGGACAACGCGGCGTACAATGAGCAGTTCTTC	CASSPDNAAYNEQFF
17	TRBV27	TRBD1	NA	TRBJ2-2	TGTGCCAGCAGTTTAGAGTGGGACAGGGGCTACACCGGGGAGCTGTTTTTT	CASSLEWDRGYTGELFF
16	TRBV4-3	NA	NA	TRBJ2-6	TGCGCCAGCAGCCAAGATCACAGCTCTGGGGCCAACGTCCTGACTTTC	CASSQDHSSGANVLTF
15	TRBV29-1	NA	NA	TRBJ1-2	TGCAGCGTTGAAGATCTTCGACAGGCCGACTATGGCTACACCTTC	CSVEDLRQADYGYTF
15	TRBV7-3	NA	NA	TRBJ1-2	TGTGCCAGCAGTCAATACGCCGGGACTGAGTATGGCTACACCTTC	CASSQYAGTEYGYTF
13	TRBV29-1	NA	NA	TRBJ2-5	TGCAGCGTTCAGGGGAACCTCCAAGAGACCCAGTACTTC	CSVQGNLQETQYF
15	TRBV11-3	TRBD2	once	TRBJ2-3	TGTGCCAGCAGCCGGGGACTAGCGGGAGCAGATACGCAGTATTTT	CASSRGLAGADTQYF
18	TRBV15	NA	once	TRBJ1-2	TGTGCCACCAGCAGAGATCCGGGATCGGGGCAGGGGAGGGCTGGCTACACCTTC	CATSRDPGSGQGRAGYTF
13	TRBV11-2	NA	NA	TRBJ2-2	TGTGCCAGCAGCTTAGGAGGGTCCGGGGAGCTGTTTTTT	CASSLGGSGELFF
15	TRBV29-1	TRBD2	NA	TRBJ2-7	TGCAGCGCAAGGACTAGCGGGAGTAGGGATAGCGAGCAGTACTTC	CSARTSGSRDSEQYF
16	TRBV7-7	NA	once	TRBJ2-5	TGTGCCAGCAGCCGACCTGATATACAGTACCAAGAGACCCAGTACTTC	CASSRPDIQYQETQYF
15	TRBV4-1	NA	NA	TRBJ1-2	TGCGCCAGCAGCCAAGGGGGAGGGCGGAACTATGGCTACACCTTC	CASSQGGGRNYGYTF
17	TRBV28	NA	NA	TRBJ1-2	TGTGCCAGCAGTTTCGCGAGACAGGAGGTAACGGACTATGGCTACACCTTC	CASSFARQEVTDYGYTF
15	TRBV7-3	NA	NA	TRBJ2-1	TGTGCCAGCAGCATGGACAGTGGCTCCTACAATGAGCAGTTCTTC	CASSMDSGSYNEQFF
16	TRBV14	NA	NA	TRBJ2-1	TGTGCCAGCAGCCAAGCTAGCCATAAGATAAACAATGAGCAGTTCTTC	CASSQASHKINNEQFF
14	TRBV18	TRBD1	few	TRBJ1-1	TGTGCCAGCTCCCCCGGACAGGGCTACACTGAAGCTTTCTTT	CASSPGQGYTEAFF
15	TRBV5-4	NA	NA	TRBJ2-1	TGTGCCAGCAGCCCCCAGACTAGTTCCTACAATGAGCAGTTCTTC	CASSPQTSSYNEQFF
21	TRBV27	TRBD2	once	TRBJ2-4	TGTGCCAGCAGTCAACACCCCCTCGAACTAGCGGGAGGGGGTGGCAAAAACATTCAGTACTTC	CASSQHPLELAGGGGKNIQYF
15	TRBV7-2	NA	NA	TRBJ1-5	TGTGCCAGCAGCCACCGCGGGGGGGGCGTTCAGCCCCAGCATTTT	CASSHRGGGVQPQHF
16	TRBV11-2	TRBD2	NA	TRBJ2-3	TGTGCCAGCAGCATGGGACTAGCGGGACCCACAGATACGCAGTATTTT	CASSMGLAGPTDTQYF
21	TRBV9	TRBD1	NA	TRBJ2-6	TGTGCCAGCAGCGCTAGACAGGGCCCCCGCATATGGTCCTCTGGGGCCAACGTCCTGACTTTC	CASSARQGPRIWSSGANVLTF
15	TRBV7-3	TRBD2	NA	TRBJ2-1	TGTGCCAGCAGTCGACCGGGACTACCATACAATGAGCAGTTCTTC	CASSRPGLPYNEQFF
14	TRBV30	NA	NA	TRBJ1-5	TGTGCCTGGAGTGTCCAGGGGAACAATCAGCCCCAGCATTTT	CAWSVQGNNQPQHF
15	TRBV18	NA	NA	TRBJ1-3	TGTGCCAGCTCACCACCGTACAGGGCTGGAAACACCATATATTTT	CASSPPYRAGNTIYF
12	TRBV30	NA	NA	TRBJ2-7	TGTGCCTGGAATTCGGTGCATTACGAGCAGTACTTC	CAWNSVHYEQYF